These 9 T cell receptor beta chains came from one sample sequenced in a study of shared T cell receptors in the human thymus. Sequencing used immunoSEQ multiplex PCR; TCRdb keeps in-frame clones, though not all of them. The sample yields over 450,000 clones, around 78% seen once. These records were also assigned to another study, of human thymus T cells.

The sample consisted of thymocytes. The receptors originated from a boy in the first two years of life with a congenital heart defect.

The rearrangement uses TRBV19 and TRBJ2-5, with D unclear. V lost 1 base and J lost 1, with 7 bases in between. The CDR3 extends over 14 amino acids. Germline CDR1 and CDR2: LNHDA and SQIVND (reference sequence). CDR3 loop: CASSIGRLQETQYF. The CDR3 bases are TGTGCCAGTAGTATAGGCAGACTCCAAGAGACCCAGTACTTC.

This clone was detected only a few times. The J gene is TRBJ2-7, the V gene TRBV2, with 8 bases that match TRBD2. After removal of 6 bases from V and 3 bases from J, the junction contained 10 bases not matched to a gene. The CDR3 sequence is 15 residues long. Germline CDR1 reads SNHLY; CDR2 reads FYNNEI. CDR3 residues: CASSERREAYYEQYF. The CDR3 region has the DNA TGTGCCAGCAGCGAGCGGCGGGAGGCCTACTACGAGCAGTACTTC.

V usage is TRBV14 and J usage is TRBJ2-7; D may be TRBD1 (5 bases). Between the trimmed V and J ends, which lost 4 bases and 12 bases, there was a span of 16 bases. The CDR3 contains 12 residues. Germline CDR1 and CDR2: SGHDN and FVKESK. The CDR3 coding sequence is TGTGCCAGCAGCCTGGTTGGGGCCCAAGCGTACTTC. It codes for CASSLVGAQAYF. Combining the CDR3 with reference TRBV14 and TRBJ2-7 gives the whole variable domain EAGVTQFPSHSVIEKGQTVTLRCDPISGHDNLYWYRRVMGKEIKFLLHFVKESKQDESGMPNNRFLAERTGGTYSTLKVQPAELEDSGVYFCASSLVGAQAYFGPGTRLTVT.

The V gene is TRBV4-1, the J gene TRBJ2-2; 8 bases fit TRBD1. There are 17 residues in the CDR3. Trimming removed 3 bases from V and 7 bases from J; junction bases left unmatched: 13. CDR1 MGHRA and CDR2 YSYEKL come from the germline V gene. CDR3 nucleotide sequence: TGCGCCAGCAGCCAGGTGGGGGCAGGGGGCAGTAACGGGGAGCTGTTTTTT. Its protein is CASSQVGAGGSNGELFF.

CDR3 sequence reads: CAISEDRLAGGPRRPHEQYF. In nucleotides, the CDR3 is TGTGCCATCAGTGAGGATAGACTAGCGGGAGGGCCGAGGAGACCCCACGAGCAGTACTTC. The V and J genes are TRBV10-3 and TRBJ2-7; 14 bases match TRBD2. This CDR3 has 20 residues. Germline V gives CDR1 ENHRY, CDR2 SYGVKD. V lost 2 bases, J lost 5 bases, and 17 bases stayed unmatched.

The CDR3 DNA sequence: TGTGCCAGCAGACCTCCGGGACACCTATCTACCTCGGGCCACGAGCAGTACTTC. It is translated as CASRPPGHLSTSGHEQYF. V usage is TRBV27 and J usage is TRBJ2-7, with TRBD1 as a possible D gene (6 bases). CDR3 length: 18 amino acids. Between the trimmed V and J ends, which lost 6 bases and 5 bases, there was a span of 29 bases. Germline loops: CDR1 MNHEY, CDR2 SMNVEV (reference sequence).

This clone was counted between two and nine times. The J gene is TRBJ2-7, the V gene TRBV27; tentatively, D is TRBD1 (6 bases). V shed 8 bases and J shed 3 bases, with 17 bases lying between them. Germline lookup yields CDR1 MNHEY and CDR2 SMNVEV (reference sequence). CDR3 length: 14 amino acids. DNA of the CDR3: TGTGCCAGCGGCAATCCTGGACAGTTCTACGAGCAGTACTTC. Its protein product is CASGNPGQFYEQYF.

This chain connects TRBV9 to TRBJ2-7, with D uncertain. The CDR3 totals 15 residues. V was cut by 0 bases and J by 5 bases, with 15 bases left in between. Germline values: CDR1 SGDLS, CDR2 YYNGEE. CDR3 residues: CASSVGLETMDEQYF. DNA of the CDR3: TGTGCCAGCAGCGTAGGGCTAGAAACGATGGACGAGCAGTACTTC.

The chain links TRBV9 to TRBJ2-7, with D possibly TRBD2 on 6 matching bases. This CDR3 is built from 16 residues. Germline V gives CDR1 SGDLS, CDR2 YYNGEE. The ends were cut back, 4 bases at V and 0 bases at J, with 17 bases in the middle. CDR3 sequence (DNA): TGTGCCAGCAGCCCAGGGACTGGCCGAAGCTCCTACGAGCAGTACTTC. Amino acids: CASSPGTGRSSYEQYF.